One sample yielded the 14 T cell receptor beta chains listed below, sequenced in a study of graft-versus-host responses after intestinal transplantation. These receptors have no known antigen. TCRdb's table, derived via immunoSEQ multiplex PCR, lists solely in-frame clones and lacks some. The sample yields about 85,000 clones, roughly 80% seen once. Sequencing was performed on unstimulated CD4+ T cells sorted from spleen or lymph node cells, taken before intestinal transplant. The source is a human donor who received an intestinal transplant.

The chain recombines TRBV15 with TRBJ2-7; TRBD2 aligns across 8 bases. Germline-derived CDR1 and CDR2 are LNHNV and YYDKDF (reference sequence). Trimming at V came to 0 bases and at J to 2 bases, leaving 6 bases not matched to a gene. This CDR3 spans 16 amino acids. CDR3 protein: CATSRDRLAGTYEQYF. As DNA, the CDR3 is TGTGCCACCAGCAGAGATAGATTAGCGGGGACCTACGAGCAGTACTTC.

This clone was detected only once. V usage is TRBV7-9 and J usage is TRBJ2-5; D is ambiguous. The ends were cut back, 7 bases at V and 1 base at J, with 16 bases in the middle. Germline V gene data show CDR1 as SEHNR and CDR2 as FQNEAQ (reference sequence). There are 15 residues in the CDR3. CDR3 DNA: TGTGCCAGCAAAAACCGACGGGTCGGCCAAGAGACCCAGTACTTC. This sequence encodes CASKNRRVGQETQYF.

This chain joins TRBV15 and TRBJ1-3, with D hard to call. The V end lost 1 base, the J end lost 0 bases, and 4 bases lay between the germline ends. The CDR3 consists of 14 residues. The germline V gene encodes CDR1 LNHNV and CDR2 YYDKDF (reference sequence). The DNA of the CDR3 is TGTGCCACCAGCAGAGGACACTCTGGAAACACCATATATTTT. Its translation is CATSRGHSGNTIYF.

The V and J genes are TRBV6-1 and TRBJ2-7, with 12 positions matching TRBD2. This CDR3 comprises 15 residues. Trimming at V came to 2 bases and at J to 6 bases, leaving 5 bases not matched to a gene. CDR1 and CDR2 (germline): MNHNS, SASEGT. The CDR3 sequence is CASSEKTSGGAEQYF. CDR3 nucleotide sequence: TGTGCCAGCAGTGAAAAGACTAGCGGGGGCGCCGAGCAGTACTTC.

The chain carries TRBV19 and TRBJ1-5; no clear D. From germline, CDR1 is LNHDA and CDR2 SQIVND (reference sequence). This CDR3 comprises 12 residues. V shed 5 bases and J shed 4 bases, with 6 bases lying between them. The DNA of the CDR3 is TGTGCCAGTAGTTTCAGGAATCAGCCCCAGCATTTT. Translating it yields CASSFRNQPQHF.

The rearrangement links TRBV28 to TRBJ2-7; 7 positions agree with TRBD2. After removal of 5 bases from V and 0 bases from J, the junction contained 13 bases not matched to a gene. Germline CDR1 reads MDHEN; CDR2 reads SYDVKM. The CDR3 runs 17 residues. CDR3 nucleotides: TGTGCCAGCAGTCCGCTGGGGGGGAGGGCCAACTCCTACGAGCAGTACTTC. As protein: CASSPLGGRANSYEQYF.

The chain has TRBV7-9 and TRBJ1-2; TRBD1 aligns across 7 bases. CDR1 is SEHNR and CDR2 is FQNEAQ in the germline V gene (reference sequence). Germline trimming cut 0 bases from V and 2 bases from J; bases unmatched to any gene: 0. The length of the CDR3 is 14 residues. CDR3 loop: CASSLATGNYGYTF. The CDR3 DNA follows: TGTGCCAGCAGCTTAGCGACAGGGAACTATGGCTACACCTTC.

The chain joins TRBV28 to TRBJ1-5; tentative D call: TRBD1 (5 bases). V dropped 11 bases and J dropped 3 bases, with 20 bases sitting between them. The CDR3 sequence is 15 residues long. The V gene's germline CDR1 is MDHEN and CDR2 SYDVKM. The CDR3 nucleotides are TGTGCCGGGGGGGGATTTCGAACGATCAATCAGCCCCAGCATTTT. Residues: CAGGGFRTINQPQHF. The variable domain in full, with the rest retrieved from reference TRBV28 and TRBJ1-5, is DVKVTQSSRYLVKRTGEKVFLECVQDMDHENMFWYRQDPGLGLRLIYFSYDVKMKEKGDIPEGYSVSREKKERFSLILESASTNQTSMYLCAGGGFRTINQPQHFGDGTRLSIL.

This clone was counted at least ten times. The gene calls are TRBV6-1 and TRBJ2-1; 8 positions match TRBD1. The CDR3 has 14 amino acids. The germline CDR1 and CDR2 sequences are MNHNS and SASEGT. CDR3 protein: CASYTGGDYNEQFF. In DNA, the CDR3 is TGTGCGAGCTACACAGGGGGTGATTACAATGAGCAGTTCTTC.

The chain combines TRBV2 with TRBJ2-7; TRBD1 matches 10 bases. V dropped 3 bases and J dropped 1; count of bases not matched to a gene: 3. Germline CDR1 SNHLY, CDR2 FYNNEI. This CDR3 comprises 15 residues. The chain's CDR3 is CASSDPGQGSYEQYF. The CDR3 DNA sequence: TGTGCCAGCAGTGATCCGGGACAGGGGTCCTACGAGCAGTACTTC.

This clone was seen just once. The CDR3 DNA reads as TGTGCCATCAGTGATTCTGAGCGGGGTAGCTCCTACGAGCAGTACTTC. It yields the protein CAISDSERGSSYEQYF. The chain couples TRBV10-3 to TRBJ2-7; 7 positions agree with TRBD2. Trimming took 3 bases from V and 0 from J; bases not matched to a gene: 8. The CDR3 runs 16 residues. Germline values: CDR1 ENHRY, CDR2 SYGVKD.

The genes are TRBV5-1 and TRBJ2-7, with 7 positions matching TRBD1. The CDR3 runs 14 residues. Germline-derived CDR1 and CDR2 are SGHRS and YFSETQ. V lost 5 bases, J lost 1 base, and 6 bases stayed unmatched. CDR3 nucleotides: TGCGCCAGCAGGGACCCGGGACAGTCCTACGAGCAGTACTTC. Translation gives CASRDPGQSYEQYF.

This clone showed up just a few times. CDR3 sequence: CASRDRSGGTYGYTF. CDR3 nucleotide sequence: TGTGCCAGCAGGGACAGATCCGGAGGTACCTATGGCTACACCTTC. The rearrangement links TRBV2 to TRBJ1-2; weak D call: TRBD1 (6 bases). This CDR3 spans 15 amino acids. V lost 6 bases to trimming and J lost 4 bases, with 18 bases between them. CDR1 is SNHLY and CDR2 is FYNNEI in the germline V gene.

This clone has only a few counts. This chain uses TRBV29-1 with TRBJ2-1, with 7 bases fitting TRBD1. Per the germline V gene, CDR1 is SQVTM and CDR2 is ANQGSEA. The V segment lost 4 bases and the J segment 7 bases; nucleotides outside the gene matches: 13. The CDR3 contains 15 residues. The CDR3, as DNA: TGCAGCGTTGCGACCCGGGACAGCCGGGTTAATGAGCAGTTCTTC. Protein sequence: CSVATRDSRVNEQFF.